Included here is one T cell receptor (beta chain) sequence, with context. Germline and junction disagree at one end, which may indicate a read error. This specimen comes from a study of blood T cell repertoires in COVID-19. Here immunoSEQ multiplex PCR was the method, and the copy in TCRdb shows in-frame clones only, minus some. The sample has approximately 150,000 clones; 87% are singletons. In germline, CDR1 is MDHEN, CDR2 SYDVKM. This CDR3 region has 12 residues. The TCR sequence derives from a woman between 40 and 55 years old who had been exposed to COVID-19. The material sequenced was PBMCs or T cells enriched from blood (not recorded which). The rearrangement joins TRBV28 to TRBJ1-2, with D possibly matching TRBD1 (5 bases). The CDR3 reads CASSSSDSPSDF. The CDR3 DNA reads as TGTGCCAGCAGCTCCAGCGACAGCCCCTCGGACTTC.